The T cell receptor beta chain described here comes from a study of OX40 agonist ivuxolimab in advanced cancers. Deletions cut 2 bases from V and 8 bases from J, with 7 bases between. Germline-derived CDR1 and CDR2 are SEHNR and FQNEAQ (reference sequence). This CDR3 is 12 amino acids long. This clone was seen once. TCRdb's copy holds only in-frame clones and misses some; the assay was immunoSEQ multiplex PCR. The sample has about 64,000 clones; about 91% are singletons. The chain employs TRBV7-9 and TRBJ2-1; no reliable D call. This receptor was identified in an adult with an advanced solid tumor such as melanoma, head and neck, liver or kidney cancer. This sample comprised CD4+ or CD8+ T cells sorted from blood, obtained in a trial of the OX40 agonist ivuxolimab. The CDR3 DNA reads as TGTGCCAGCAGCTTAAGGTGGGATGAGCAGTTCTTC. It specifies CASSLRWDEQFF.